This entry is about one T cell receptor beta chain. Germline V CDR1 and CDR2: SGHTA, FQGNSA. The CDR3 extends over 15 amino acids. Trimming removed 5 bases at V and 5 bases at J, with 13 bases between. A second PCR, run for about 6 to 12 cycles, used a sample-barcoded 5' primer plus a J-beta primer mix. All samples yielded 3 million or more CDR3-containing paired-end reads. TCRdb passed the 5' RACE reads through MiXCR, listing each CDR3 protein once. In the table there are some 550,000 distinct CDR3 sequences, around 48% of which are singletons. The sample is drawn from a study of blood T cells in healthy people across ages.

The sample taken for sequencing was blood. The receptor was isolated from a man at least 80 years old in good health. The chain links TRBV7-2 to TRBJ1-6; D is undetermined. CDR3 residues: CASSPRQADNSPLHF. DNA for the CDR3: TGTGCCAGCAGCCCCCGACAAGCTGATAATTCACCCCTCCACTTT.